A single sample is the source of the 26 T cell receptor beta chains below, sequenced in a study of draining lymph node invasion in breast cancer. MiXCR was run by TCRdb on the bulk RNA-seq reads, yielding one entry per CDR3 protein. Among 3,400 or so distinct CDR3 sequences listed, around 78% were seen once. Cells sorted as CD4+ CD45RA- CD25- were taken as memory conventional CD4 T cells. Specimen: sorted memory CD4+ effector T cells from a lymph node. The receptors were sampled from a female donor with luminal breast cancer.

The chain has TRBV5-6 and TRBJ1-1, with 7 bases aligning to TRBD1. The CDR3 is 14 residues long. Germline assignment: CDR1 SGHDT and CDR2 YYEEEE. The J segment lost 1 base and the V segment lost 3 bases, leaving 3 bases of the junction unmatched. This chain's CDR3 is CASSSGGRNTEAFF. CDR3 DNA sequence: TGTGCCAGCAGCTCAGGGGGTCGGAACACTGAAGCTTTCTTT.

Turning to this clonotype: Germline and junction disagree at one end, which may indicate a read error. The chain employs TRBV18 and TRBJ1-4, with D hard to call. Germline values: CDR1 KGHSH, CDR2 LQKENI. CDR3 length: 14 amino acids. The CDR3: CASSPETSREKLFF. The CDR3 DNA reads TGTGCCAGTTCACCTGAGACGAGCCGTGAAAAACTGTTTTTT.

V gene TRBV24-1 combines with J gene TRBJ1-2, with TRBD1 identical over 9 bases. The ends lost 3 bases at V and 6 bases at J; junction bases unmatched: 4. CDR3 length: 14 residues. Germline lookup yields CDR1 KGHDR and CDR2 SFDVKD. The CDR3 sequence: CATSDQDRGNGYTF. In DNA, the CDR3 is TGTGCCACCAGTGATCAGGACAGGGGAAATGGCTACACCTTC.

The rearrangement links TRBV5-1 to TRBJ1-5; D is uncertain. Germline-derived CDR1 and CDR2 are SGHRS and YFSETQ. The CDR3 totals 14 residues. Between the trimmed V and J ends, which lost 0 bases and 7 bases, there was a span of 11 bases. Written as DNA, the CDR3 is TGCGCCAGCAGCTTGGAGGGCAGATGGCAGCCCCAGCATTTT. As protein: CASSLEGRWQPQHF.

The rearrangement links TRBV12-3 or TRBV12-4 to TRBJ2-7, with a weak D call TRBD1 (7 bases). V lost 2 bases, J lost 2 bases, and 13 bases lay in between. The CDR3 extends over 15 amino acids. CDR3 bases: TGTGCCAGCAGTTTAAGACAGGGAGGAACCTACGAGCAGTACTTC. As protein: CASSLRQGGTYEQYF.

In nucleotides, the CDR3 is TGTGCCAGCAGCCAAAGGGCAGGGACGGGCGGCTACACCTTC. This gives the protein CASSQRAGTGGYTF. This chain links TRBV7-2 with TRBJ1-2; maybe TRBD1 (5 bases). CDR1 is SGHTA and CDR2 is FQGNSA in the germline V gene. This CDR3 contains 14 residues. V dropped 5 bases and J dropped 8 bases, with 18 bases sitting between them.

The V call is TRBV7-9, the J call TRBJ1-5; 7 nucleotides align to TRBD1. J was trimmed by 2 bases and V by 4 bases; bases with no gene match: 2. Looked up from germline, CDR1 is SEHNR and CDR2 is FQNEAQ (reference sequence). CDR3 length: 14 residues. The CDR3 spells CASSSGQGNQPQHF. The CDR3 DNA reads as TGTGCCAGCAGCTCCGGACAGGGCAATCAGCCCCAGCATTTT.

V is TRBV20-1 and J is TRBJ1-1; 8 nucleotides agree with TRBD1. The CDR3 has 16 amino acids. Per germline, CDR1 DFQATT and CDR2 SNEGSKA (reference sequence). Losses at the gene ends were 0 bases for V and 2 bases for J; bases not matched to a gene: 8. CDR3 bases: TGCAGTGCTAGAGATGGGTCAGGGGGCCCTAACACTGAAGCTTTCTTT. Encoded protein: CSARDGSGGPNTEAFF.

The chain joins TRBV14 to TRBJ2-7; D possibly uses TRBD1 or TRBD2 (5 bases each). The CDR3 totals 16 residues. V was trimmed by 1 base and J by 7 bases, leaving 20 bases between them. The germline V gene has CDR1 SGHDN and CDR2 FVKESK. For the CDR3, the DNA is TGTGCCAGCAGCCAAGCTTTCGGGGCCACGGTGGGAGAGCAGTACTTC. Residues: CASSQAFGATVGEQYF.

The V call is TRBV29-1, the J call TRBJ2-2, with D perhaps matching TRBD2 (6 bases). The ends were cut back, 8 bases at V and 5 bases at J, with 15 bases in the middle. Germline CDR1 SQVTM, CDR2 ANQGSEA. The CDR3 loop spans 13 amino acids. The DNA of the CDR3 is TGCAGCCCCCGTCGGGAGTCGACCGGGGAGCTGTTTTTT. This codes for CSPRRESTGELFF.

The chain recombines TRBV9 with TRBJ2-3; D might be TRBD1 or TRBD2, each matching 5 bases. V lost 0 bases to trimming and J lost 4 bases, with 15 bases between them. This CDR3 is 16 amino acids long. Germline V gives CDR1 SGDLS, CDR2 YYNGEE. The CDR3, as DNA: TGTGCCAGCAGCGTAGACATGGGACGCGCTCCAGATACGCAGTATTTT. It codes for CASSVDMGRAPDTQYF. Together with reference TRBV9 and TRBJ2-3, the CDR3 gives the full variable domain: DSGVTQTPKHLITATGQRVTLRCSPRSGDLSVYWYQQSLDQGLQFLIQYYNGEERAKGNILERFSAQQFPDLHSELNLSSLELGDSALYFCASSVDMGRAPDTQYFGPGTRLTVL.

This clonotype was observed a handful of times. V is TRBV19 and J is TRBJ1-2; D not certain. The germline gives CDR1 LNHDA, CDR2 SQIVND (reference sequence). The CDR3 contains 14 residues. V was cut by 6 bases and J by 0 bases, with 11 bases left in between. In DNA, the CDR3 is TGTGCCAGTAGGATAACGCCTACTAACTATGGCTACACCTTC. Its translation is CASRITPTNYGYTF.

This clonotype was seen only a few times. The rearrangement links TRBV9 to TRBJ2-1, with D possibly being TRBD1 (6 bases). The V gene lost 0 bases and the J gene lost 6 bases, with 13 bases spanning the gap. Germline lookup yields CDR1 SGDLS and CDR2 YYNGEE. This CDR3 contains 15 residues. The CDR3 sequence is CASSVAFRGGNEQFF. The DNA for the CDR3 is TGTGCCAGCAGCGTAGCTTTCAGGGGTGGCAATGAGCAGTTCTTC.

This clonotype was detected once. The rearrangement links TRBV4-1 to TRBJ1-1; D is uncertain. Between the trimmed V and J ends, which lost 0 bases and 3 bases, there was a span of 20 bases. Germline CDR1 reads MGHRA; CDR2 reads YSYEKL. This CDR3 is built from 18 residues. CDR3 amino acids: CASSQEFLGNSMDTEAFF. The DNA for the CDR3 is TGCGCCAGCAGCCAAGAATTCCTGGGGAATTCCATGGACACTGAAGCTTTCTTT.

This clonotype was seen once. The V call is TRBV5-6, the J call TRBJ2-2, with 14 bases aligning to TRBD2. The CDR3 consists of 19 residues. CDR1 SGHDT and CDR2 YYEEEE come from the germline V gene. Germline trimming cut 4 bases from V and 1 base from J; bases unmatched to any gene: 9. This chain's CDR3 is CASSKEGLAGVLNTGELFF. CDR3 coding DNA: TGTGCCAGCAGCAAGGAGGGACTAGCGGGAGTTCTGAACACCGGGGAGCTGTTTTTT. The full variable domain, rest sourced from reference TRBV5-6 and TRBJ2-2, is DAGVTQSPTHLIKTRGQQVTLRCSPKSGHDTVSWYQQALGQGPQFIFQYYEEEERQRGNFPDRFSGHQFPNYSSELNVNALLLGDSALYLCASSKEGLAGVLNTGELFFGEGSRLTVL.

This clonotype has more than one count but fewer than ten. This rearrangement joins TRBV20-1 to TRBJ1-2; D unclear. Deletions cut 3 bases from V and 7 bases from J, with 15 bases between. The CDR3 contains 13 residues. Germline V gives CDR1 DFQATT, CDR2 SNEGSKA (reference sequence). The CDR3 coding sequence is TGCAGTGCTAGGCGGCAGGACGTCGGTGGCTACACCTTC. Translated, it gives CSARRQDVGGYTF.

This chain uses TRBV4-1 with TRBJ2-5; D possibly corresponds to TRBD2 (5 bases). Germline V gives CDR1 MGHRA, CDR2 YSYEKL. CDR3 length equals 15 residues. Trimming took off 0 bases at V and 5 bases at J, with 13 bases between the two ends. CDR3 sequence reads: CASSQDQEVWETQYF. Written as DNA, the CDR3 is TGCGCCAGCAGCCAAGATCAGGAGGTGTGGGAGACCCAGTACTTC.

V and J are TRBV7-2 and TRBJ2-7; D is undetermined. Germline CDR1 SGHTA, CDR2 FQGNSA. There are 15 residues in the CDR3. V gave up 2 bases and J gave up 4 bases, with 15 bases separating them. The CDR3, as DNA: TGTGCCAGCAGCTTAAGGGCTCTCGAAGGATACGAGCAGTACTTC. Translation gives CASSLRALEGYEQYF. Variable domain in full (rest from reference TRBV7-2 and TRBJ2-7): GAGVSQSPSNKVTEKGKDVELRCDPISGHTALYWYRQSLGQGLEFLIYFQGNSAPDKSGLPSDRFSAERTGGSVSTLTIQRTQQEDSAVYLCASSLRALEGYEQYFGPGTRLTVT.

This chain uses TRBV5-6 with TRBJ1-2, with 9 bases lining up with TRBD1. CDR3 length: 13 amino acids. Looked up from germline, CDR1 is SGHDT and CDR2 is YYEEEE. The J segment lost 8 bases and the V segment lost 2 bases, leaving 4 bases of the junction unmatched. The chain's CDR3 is CASSLTGGQGYTF. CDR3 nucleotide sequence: TGTGCCAGCAGCTTAACAGGGGGCCAGGGCTACACCTTC.

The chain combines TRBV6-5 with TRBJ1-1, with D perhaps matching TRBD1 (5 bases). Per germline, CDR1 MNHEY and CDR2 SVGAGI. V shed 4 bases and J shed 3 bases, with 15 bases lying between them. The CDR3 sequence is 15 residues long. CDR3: CASSSRLRGYTEAFF. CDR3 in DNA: TGTGCCAGCAGTTCCCGGTTGAGGGGATACACTGAAGCTTTCTTT.

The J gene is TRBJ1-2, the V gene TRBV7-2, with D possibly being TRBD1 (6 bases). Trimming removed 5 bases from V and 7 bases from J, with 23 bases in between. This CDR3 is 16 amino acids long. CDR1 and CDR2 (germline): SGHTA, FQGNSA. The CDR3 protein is CASSLRARGAGSGYTF. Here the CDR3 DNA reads TGTGCCAGCAGCCTCCGGGCGCGGGGGGCGGGCAGTGGCTACACCTTC.

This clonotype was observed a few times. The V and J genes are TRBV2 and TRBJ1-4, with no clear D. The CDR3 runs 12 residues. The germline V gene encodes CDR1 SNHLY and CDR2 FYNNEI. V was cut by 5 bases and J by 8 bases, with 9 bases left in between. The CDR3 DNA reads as TGTGCCAGCAGTTTTGGTCGGGAAAAACTGTTTTTT. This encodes CASSFGREKLFF. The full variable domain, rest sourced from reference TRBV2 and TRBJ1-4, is EPEVTQTPSHQVTQMGQEVILRCVPISNHLYFYWYRQILGQKVEFLVSFYNNEISEKSEIFDDQFSVERPDGSNFTLKIRSTKLEDSAMYFCASSFGREKLFFGSGTQLSVL.

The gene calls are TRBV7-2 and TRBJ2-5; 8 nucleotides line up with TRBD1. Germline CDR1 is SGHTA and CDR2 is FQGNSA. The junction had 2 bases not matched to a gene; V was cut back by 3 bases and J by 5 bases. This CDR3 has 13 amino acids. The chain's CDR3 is CASSFRGLETQYF. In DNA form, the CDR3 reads TGTGCCAGCAGCTTCAGGGGGCTTGAGACCCAGTACTTC.

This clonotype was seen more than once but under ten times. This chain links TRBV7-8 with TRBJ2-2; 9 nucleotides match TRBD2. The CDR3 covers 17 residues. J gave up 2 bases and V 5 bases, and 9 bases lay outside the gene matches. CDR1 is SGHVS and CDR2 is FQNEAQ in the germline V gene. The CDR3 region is CASSPFARGGNTGELFF. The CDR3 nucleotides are TGTGCCAGCAGCCCTTTTGCGCGGGGGGGCAACACCGGGGAGCTGTTTTTT.

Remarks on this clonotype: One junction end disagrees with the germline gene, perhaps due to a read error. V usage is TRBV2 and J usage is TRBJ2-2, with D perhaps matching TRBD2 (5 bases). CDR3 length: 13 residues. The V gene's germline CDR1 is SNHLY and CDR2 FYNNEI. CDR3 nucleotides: TGTGCCAGCAGTGAAGTACCCGCCGGGAAGCTGTTTTTT. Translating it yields CASSEVPAGKLFF.

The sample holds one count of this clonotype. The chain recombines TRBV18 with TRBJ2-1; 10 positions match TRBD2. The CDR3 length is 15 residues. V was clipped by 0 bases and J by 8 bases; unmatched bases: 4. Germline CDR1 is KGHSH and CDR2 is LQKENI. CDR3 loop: CASSPPGLAPDEQFF. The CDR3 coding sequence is TGTGCCAGCTCACCACCGGGACTAGCGCCAGATGAGCAGTTCTTC. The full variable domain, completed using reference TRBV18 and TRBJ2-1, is NAGVMQNPRHLVRRRGQEARLRCSPMKGHSHVYWYRQLPEEGLKFMVYLQKENIIDESGMPKERFSAEFPKEGPSILRIQQVVRGDSAAYFCASSPPGLAPDEQFFGPGTRLTVL.